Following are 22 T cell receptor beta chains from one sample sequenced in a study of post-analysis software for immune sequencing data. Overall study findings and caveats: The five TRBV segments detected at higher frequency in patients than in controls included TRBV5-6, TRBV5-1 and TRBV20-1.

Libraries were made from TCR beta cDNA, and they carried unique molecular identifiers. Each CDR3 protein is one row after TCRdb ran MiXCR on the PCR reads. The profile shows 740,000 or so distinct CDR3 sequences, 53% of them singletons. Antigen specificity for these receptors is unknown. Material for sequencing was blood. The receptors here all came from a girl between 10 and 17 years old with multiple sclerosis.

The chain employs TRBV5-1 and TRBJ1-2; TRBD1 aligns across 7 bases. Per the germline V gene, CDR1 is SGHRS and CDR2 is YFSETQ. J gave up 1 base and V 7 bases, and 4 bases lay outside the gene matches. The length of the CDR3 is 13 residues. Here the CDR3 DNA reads TGCGCCAGCGGTCGGGACAGTAACTATGGCTACACCTTC. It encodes CASGRDSNYGYTF.

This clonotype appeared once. The CDR3 bases are TGCAGCGTAACCGTGCTGAATGAGCAGTTCTTC. It is translated as CSVTVLNEQFF. The chain links TRBV29-1 to TRBJ2-1, with D uncertain. The CDR3 covers 11 residues. Between the trimmed V and J ends, which lost 6 bases and 7 bases, there was a span of 10 bases. Germline V gene sequence: CDR1 SQVTM, CDR2 ANQGSEA.

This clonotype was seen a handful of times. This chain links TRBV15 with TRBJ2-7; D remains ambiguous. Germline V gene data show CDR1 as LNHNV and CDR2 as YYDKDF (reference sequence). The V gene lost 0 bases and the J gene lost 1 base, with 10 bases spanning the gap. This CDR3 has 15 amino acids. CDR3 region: CATSRDNKGSYEQYF. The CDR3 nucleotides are TGTGCCACCAGCAGAGATAATAAGGGATCCTACGAGCAGTACTTC.

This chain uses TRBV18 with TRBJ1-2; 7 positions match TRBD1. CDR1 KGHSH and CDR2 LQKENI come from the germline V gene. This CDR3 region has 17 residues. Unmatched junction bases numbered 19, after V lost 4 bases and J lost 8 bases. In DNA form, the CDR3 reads TGTGCCAGCTCACGGACAGGTCTTGGTACTTCTCGCTACGGCTACACCTTC. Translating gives CASSRTGLGTSRYGYTF.

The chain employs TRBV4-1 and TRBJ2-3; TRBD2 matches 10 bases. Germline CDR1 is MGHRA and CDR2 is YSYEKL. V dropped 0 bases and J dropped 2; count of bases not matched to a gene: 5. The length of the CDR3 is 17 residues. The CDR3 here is CASSQDRTSGITDTQYF. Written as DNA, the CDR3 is TGCGCCAGCAGCCAAGATAGGACTAGCGGAATCACAGATACGCAGTATTTT.

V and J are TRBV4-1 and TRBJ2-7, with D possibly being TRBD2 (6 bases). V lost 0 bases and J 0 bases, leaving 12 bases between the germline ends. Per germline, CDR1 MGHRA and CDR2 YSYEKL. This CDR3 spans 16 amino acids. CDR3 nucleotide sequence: TGCGCCAGCAGCCAAGATTCGGGCGGGGCCTCCTACGAGCAGTACTTC. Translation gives CASSQDSGGASYEQYF.

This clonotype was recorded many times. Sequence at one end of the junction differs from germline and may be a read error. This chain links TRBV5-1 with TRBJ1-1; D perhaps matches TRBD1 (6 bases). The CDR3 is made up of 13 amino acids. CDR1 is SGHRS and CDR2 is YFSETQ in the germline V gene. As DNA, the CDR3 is TGTGCCAGCAGCCCGACAGGGAACACTGAAGCTTTCTTT. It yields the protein CASSPTGNTEAFF.

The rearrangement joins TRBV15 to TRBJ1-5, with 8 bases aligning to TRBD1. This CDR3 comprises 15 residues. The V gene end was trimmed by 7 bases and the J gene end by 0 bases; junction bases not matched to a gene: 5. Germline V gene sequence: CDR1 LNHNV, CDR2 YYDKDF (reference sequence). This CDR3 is CATTDRAYSNQPQHF. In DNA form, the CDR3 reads TGTGCCACCACGGACAGGGCATATAGCAATCAGCCCCAGCATTTT.

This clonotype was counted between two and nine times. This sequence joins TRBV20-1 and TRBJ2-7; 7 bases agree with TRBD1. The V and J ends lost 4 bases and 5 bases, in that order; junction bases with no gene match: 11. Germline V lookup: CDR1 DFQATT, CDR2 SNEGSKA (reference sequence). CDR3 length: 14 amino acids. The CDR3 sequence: CSATEGTVRDEQYF. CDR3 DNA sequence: TGCAGTGCTACCGAAGGGACAGTTCGGGACGAGCAGTACTTC.

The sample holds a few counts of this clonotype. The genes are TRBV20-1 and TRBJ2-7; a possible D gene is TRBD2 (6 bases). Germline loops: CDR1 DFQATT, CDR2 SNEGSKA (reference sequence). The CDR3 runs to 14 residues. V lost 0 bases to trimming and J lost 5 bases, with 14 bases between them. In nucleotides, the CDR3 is TGCAGTGCTAGAGATTCCGCGGGGAGGAACGAGCAGTACTTC. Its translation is CSARDSAGRNEQYF.

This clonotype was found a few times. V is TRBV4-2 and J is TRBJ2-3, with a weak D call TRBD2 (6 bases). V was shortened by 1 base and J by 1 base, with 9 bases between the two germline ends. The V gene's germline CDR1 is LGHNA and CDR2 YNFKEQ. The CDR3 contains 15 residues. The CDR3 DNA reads TGTGCCAGCAGCCAAGGACTAGGGGGCACAGATACGCAGTATTTT. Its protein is CASSQGLGGTDTQYF.

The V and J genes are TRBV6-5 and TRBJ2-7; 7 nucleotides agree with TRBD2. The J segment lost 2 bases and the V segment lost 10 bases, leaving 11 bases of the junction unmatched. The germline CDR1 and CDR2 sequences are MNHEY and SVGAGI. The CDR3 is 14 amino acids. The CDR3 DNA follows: TGTGCCAACAGCCGTCCGGGACTAACCTACGAGCAGTACTTC. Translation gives CANSRPGLTYEQYF.

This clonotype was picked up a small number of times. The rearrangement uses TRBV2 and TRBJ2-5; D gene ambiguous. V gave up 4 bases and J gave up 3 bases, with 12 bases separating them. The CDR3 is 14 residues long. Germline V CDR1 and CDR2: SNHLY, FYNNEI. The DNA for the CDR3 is TGTGCCAGCAGTGCCCCCGGAGTGGAAGAGACCCAGTACTTC. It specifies CASSAPGVEETQYF. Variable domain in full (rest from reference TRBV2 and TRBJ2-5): EPEVTQTPSHQVTQMGQEVILRCVPISNHLYFYWYRQILGQKVEFLVSFYNNEISEKSEIFDDQFSVERPDGSNFTLKIRSTKLEDSAMYFCASSAPGVEETQYFGPGTRLLVL.

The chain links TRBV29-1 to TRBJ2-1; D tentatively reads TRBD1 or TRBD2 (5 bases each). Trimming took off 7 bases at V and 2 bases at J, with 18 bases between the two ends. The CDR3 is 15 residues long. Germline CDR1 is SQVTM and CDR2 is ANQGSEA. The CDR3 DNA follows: TGCAGCGCCCCCGTGGGGACGACCGCCTACAATGAGCAGTTCTTC. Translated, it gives CSAPVGTTAYNEQFF.

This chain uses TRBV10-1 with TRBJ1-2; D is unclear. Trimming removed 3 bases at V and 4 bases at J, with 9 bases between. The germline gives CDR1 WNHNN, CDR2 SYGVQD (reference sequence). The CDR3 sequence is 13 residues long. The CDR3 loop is CASSDDQVYGYTF. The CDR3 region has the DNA TGCGCCAGCAGTGATGATCAGGTCTATGGCTACACCTTC.

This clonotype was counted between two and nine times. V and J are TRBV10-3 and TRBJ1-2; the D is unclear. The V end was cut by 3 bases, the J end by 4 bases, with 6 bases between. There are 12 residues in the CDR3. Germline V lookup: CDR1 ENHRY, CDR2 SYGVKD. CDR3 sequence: CAISEASYGYTF. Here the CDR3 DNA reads TGTGCCATCAGTGAAGCTAGCTATGGCTACACCTTC.

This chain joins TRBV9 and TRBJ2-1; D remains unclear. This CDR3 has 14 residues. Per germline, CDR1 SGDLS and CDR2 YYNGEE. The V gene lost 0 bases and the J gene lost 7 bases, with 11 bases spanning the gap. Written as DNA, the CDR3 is TGTGCCAGCAGCGTAGTCCCTATGAGGAATGAGCAGTTCTTC. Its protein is CASSVVPMRNEQFF.

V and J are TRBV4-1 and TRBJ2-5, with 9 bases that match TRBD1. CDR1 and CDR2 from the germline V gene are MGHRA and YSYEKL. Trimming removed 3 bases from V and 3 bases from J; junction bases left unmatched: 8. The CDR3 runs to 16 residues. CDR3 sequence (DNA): TGCGCCAGCAGCCACTTCCCGGGACAGGGTGAAGAGACCCAGTACTTC. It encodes CASSHFPGQGEETQYF.

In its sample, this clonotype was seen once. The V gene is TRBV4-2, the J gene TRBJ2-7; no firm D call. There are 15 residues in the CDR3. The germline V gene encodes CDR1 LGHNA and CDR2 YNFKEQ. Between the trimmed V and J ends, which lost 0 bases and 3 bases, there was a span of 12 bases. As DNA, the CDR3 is TGTGCCAGCAGCCAAGAGAAAAGTCTCCGCTACGAGCAGTACTTC. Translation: CASSQEKSLRYEQYF.

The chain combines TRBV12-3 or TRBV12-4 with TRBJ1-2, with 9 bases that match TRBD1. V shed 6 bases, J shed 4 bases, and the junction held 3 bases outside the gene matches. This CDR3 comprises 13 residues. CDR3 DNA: TGTGCCAGCAGCTGGACAGGGGTCTATGGCTACACCTTC. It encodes CASSWTGVYGYTF.

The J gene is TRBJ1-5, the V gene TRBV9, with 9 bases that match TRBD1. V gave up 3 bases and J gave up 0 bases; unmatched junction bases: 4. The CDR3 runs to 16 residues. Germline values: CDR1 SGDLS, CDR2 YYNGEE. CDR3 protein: CASSGGTGYSNQPQHF. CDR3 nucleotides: TGTGCCAGCAGCGGTGGGACAGGGTATAGCAATCAGCCCCAGCATTTT. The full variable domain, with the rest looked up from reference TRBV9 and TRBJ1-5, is DSGVTQTPKHLITATGQRVTLRCSPRSGDLSVYWYQQSLDQGLQFLIQYYNGEERAKGNILERFSAQQFPDLHSELNLSSLELGDSALYFCASSGGTGYSNQPQHFGDGTRLSIL.

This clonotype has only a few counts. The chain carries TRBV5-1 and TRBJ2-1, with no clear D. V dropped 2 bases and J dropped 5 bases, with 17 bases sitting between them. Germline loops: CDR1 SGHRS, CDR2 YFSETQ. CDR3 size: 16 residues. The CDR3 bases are TGCGCCAGCAGCTTTCCTGCCCATGGACCCGACAATGAGCAGTTCTTC. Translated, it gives CASSFPAHGPDNEQFF.